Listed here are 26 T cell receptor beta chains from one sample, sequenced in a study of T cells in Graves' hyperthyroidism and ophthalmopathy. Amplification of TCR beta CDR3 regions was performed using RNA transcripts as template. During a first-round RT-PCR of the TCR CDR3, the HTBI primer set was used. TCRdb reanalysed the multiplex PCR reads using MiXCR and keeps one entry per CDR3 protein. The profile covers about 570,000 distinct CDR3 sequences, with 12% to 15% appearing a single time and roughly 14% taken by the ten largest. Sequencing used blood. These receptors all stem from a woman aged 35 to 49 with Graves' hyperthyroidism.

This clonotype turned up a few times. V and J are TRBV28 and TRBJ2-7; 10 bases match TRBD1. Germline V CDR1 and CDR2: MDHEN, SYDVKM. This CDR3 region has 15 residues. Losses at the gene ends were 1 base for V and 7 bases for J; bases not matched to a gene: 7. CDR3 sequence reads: CASSLLRQGAREQYF. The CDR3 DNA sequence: TGTGCCAGCAGTTTATTAAGACAGGGGGCTAGAGAGCAGTACTTC.

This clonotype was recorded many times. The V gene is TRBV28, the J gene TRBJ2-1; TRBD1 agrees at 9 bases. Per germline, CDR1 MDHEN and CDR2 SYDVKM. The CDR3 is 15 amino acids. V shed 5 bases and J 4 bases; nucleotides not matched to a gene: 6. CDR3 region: CASSHGTGRYNEQFF. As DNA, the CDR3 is TGTGCCAGCAGTCACGGGACAGGGAGGTACAATGAGCAGTTCTTC.

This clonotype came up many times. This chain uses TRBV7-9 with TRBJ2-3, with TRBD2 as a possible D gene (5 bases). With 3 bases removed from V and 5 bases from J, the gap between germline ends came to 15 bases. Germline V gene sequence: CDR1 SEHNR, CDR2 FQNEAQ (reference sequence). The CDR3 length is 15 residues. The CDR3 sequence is CASSFPGSGVDTQYF. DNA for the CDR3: TGTGCCAGCAGCTTTCCGGGATCCGGGGTAGATACGCAGTATTTT.

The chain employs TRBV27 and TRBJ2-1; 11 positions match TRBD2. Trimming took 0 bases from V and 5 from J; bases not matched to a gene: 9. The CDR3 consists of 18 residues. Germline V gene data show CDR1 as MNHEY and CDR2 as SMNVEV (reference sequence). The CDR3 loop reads CASSLSGDGTSGHNEQFF. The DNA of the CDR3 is TGTGCCAGCAGTTTATCCGGAGACGGGACTAGCGGACACAATGAGCAGTTCTTC.

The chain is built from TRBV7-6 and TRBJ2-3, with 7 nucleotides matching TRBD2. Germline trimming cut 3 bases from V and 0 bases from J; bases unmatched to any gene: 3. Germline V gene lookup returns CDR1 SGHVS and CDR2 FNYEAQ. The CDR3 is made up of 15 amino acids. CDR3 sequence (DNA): TGTGCCAGCAGCTTTCGGCGGGAGAGCACAGATACGCAGTATTTT. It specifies CASSFRRESTDTQYF.

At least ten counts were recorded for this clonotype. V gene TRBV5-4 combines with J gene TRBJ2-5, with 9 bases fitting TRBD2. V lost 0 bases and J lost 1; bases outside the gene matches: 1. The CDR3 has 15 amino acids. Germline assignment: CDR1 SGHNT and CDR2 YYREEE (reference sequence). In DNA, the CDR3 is TGTGCCAGCAGCTTGGTAGCGGGAGCCCAAGAGACCCAGTACTTC. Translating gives CASSLVAGAQETQYF.

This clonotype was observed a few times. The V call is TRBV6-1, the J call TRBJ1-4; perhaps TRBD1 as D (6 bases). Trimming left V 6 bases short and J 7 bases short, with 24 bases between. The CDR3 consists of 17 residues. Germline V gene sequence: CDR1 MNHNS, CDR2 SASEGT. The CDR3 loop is CASSQNGGQSNGEKLFF. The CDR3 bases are TGTGCCAGCAGCCAAAACGGGGGGCAGTCGAATGGTGAAAAACTGTTTTTT.

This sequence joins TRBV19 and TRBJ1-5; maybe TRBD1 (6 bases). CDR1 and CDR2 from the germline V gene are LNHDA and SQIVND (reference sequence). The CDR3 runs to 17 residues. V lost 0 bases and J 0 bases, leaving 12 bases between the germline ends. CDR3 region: CASSIEGGGYSNQPQHF. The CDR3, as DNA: TGTGCCAGTAGTATAGAGGGGGGGGGCTATAGCAATCAGCCCCAGCATTTT.

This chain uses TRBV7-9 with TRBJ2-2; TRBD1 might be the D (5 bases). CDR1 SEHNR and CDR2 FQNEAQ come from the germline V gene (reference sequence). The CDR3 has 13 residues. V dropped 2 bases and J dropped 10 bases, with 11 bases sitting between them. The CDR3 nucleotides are TGTGCCAGCAGCTTAAGGCAGGGTGCGGAGCTGTTTTTT. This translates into CASSLRQGAELFF.

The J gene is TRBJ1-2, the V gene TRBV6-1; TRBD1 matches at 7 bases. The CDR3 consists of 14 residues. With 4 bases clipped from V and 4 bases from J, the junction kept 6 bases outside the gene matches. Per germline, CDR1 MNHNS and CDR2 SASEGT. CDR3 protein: CASSARGAGYGYTF. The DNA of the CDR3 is TGTGCCAGCAGTGCCAGGGGGGCGGGCTATGGCTACACCTTC.

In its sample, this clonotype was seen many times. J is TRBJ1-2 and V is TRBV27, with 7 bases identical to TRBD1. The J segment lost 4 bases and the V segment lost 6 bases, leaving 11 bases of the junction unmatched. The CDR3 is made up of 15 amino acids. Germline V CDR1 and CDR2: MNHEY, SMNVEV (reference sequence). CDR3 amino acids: CASRLAEGAGYGYTF. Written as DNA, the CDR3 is TGTGCCAGCAGACTCGCCGAGGGGGCAGGCTATGGCTACACCTTC.

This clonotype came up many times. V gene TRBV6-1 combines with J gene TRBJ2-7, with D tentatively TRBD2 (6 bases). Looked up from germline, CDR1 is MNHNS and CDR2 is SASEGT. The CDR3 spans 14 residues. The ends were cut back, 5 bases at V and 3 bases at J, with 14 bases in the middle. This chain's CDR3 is CASSHTGTYYEQYF. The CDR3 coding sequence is TGTGCCAGCAGTCATACCGGGACTTACTACGAGCAGTACTTC.

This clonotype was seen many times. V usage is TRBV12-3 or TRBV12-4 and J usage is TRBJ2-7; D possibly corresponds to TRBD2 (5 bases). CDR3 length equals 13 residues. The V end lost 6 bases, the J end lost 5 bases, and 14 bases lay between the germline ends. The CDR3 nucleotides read TGTGCCAGCAGGCACCTTTCCGGGGACGAGCAGTACTTC. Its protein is CASRHLSGDEQYF.

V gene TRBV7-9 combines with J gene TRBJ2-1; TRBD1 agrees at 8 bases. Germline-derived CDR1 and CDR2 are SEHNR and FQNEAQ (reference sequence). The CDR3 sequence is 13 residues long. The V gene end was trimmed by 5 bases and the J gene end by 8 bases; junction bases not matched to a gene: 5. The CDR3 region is CASSHRGSDEQFF. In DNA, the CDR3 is TGTGCCAGCAGCCACAGGGGGTCAGATGAGCAGTTCTTC. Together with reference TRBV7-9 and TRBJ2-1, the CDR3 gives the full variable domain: DTGVSQNPRHKITKRGQNVTFRCDPISEHNRLYWYRQTLGQGPEFLTYFQNEAQLEKSRLLSDRFSAERPKGSFSTLEIQRTEQGDSAMYLCASSHRGSDEQFFGPGTRLTVL.

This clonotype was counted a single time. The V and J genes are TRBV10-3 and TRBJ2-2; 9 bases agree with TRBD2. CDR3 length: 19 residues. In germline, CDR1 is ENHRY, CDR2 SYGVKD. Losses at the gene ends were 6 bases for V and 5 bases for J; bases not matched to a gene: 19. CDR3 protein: CAIRNSGRDGNYRTGELFF. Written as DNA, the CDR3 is TGTGCCATCAGAAATAGCGGGAGAGACGGGAACTATCGAACCGGGGAGCTGTTTTTT.

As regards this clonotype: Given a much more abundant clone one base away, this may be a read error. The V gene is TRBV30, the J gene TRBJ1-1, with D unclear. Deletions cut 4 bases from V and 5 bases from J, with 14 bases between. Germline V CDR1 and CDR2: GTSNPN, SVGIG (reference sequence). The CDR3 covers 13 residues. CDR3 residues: CAWTHPGGTEAFF. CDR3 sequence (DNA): TGTGCCTGGACACACCCTGGTGGTACTGAAGCTTTCTTT.

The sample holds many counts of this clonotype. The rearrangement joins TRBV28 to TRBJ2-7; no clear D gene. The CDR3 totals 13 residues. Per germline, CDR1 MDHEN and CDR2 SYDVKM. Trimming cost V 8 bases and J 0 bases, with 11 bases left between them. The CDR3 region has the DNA TGTGCCAGCGCCCCGTATAGCTCCTACGAGCAGTACTTC. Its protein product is CASAPYSSYEQYF.

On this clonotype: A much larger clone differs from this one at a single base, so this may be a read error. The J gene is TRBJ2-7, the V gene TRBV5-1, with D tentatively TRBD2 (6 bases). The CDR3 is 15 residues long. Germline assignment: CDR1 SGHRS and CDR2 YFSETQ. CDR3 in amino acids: CGSSLAGGAGYEQYF. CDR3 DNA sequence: TGCGGCAGCAGCTTGGCCGGCGGGGCGGGCTACGAGCAGTACTTC.

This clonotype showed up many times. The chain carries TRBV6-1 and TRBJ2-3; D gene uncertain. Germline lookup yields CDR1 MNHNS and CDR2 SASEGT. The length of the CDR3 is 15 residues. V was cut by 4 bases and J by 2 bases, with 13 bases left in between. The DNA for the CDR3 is TGTGCCAGCAGTGCCAACGGGCGGACCACAGATACGCAGTATTTT. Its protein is CASSANGRTTDTQYF.

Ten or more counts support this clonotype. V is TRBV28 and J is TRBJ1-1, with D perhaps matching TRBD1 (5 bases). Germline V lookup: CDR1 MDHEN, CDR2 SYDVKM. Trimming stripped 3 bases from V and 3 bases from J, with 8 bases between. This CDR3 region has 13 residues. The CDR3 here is CASSLLRDTEAFF. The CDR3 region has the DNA TGTGCCAGCAGTTTGCTCAGGGACACTGAAGCTTTCTTT.

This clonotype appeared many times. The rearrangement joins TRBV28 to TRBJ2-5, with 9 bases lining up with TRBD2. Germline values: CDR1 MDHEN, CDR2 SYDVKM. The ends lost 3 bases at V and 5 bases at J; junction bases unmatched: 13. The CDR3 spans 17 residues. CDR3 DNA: TGTGCCAGCAGTTTTCGGCTTGGGCGGGAGGGCCACGAGACCCAGTACTTC. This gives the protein CASSFRLGREGHETQYF.

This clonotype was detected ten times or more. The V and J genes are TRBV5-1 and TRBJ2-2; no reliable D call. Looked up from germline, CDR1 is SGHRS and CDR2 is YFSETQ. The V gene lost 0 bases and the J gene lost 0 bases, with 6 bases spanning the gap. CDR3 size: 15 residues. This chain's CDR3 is CASSLARPNTGELFF. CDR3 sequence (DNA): TGCGCCAGCAGCTTGGCGCGACCGAACACCGGGGAGCTGTTTTTT.

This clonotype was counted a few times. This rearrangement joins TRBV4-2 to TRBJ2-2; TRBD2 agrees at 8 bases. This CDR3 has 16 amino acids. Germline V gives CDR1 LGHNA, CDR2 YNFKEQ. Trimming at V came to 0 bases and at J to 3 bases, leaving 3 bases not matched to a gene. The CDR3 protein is CASSQDSGTDTGELFF. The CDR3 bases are TGTGCCAGCAGCCAAGATAGCGGGACGGACACCGGGGAGCTGTTTTTT.

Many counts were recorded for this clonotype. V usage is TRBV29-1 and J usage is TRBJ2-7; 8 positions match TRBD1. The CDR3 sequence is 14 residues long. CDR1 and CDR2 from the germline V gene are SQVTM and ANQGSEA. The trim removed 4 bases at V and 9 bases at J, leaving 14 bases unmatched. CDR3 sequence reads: CSVVMGTGPVGQYF. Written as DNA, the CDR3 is TGCAGCGTTGTGATGGGGACAGGACCGGTTGGGCAGTACTTC.

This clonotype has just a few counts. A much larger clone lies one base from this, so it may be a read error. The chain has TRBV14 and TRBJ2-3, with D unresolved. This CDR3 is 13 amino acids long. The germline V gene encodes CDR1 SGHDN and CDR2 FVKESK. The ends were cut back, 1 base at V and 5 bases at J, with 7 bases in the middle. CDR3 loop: CASSQGRVDTQYF. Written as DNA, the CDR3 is TGTGCCAGCAGCCAAGGAAGGGTAGATACGCAGTATTTT.

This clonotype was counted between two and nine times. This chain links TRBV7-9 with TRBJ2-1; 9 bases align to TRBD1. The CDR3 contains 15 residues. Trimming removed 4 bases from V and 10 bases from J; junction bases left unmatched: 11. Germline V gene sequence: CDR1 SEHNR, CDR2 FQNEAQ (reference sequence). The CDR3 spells CASSSAGTGTREQFF. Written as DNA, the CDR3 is TGTGCCAGCAGCTCGGCCGGGACAGGGACGAGGGAGCAGTTCTTC.